The 19 T cell receptor beta chains in this list originate from one sample, sequenced in a study of T cell responses to AZD1222 COVID-19 vaccine. Using immunoSEQ multiplex PCR, the repertoire was profiled, and TCRdb retains in-frame clones only, with some absent. The profile shows about 140,000 clones, approximately 90% of them singletons. The specimen comprised peripheral blood, sampled on day 0 of AZD1222 vaccination. The receptors come from an adult in good health.

CDR3 coding DNA: TGTGCCAGCAGCTTAGCGACCCTTCGTAGAAATGAGCAGTTCTTC. Translating it yields CASSLATLRRNEQFF. The rearrangement joins TRBV7-9 to TRBJ2-1; no definite D call. The CDR3 extends over 15 amino acids. V lost 0 bases and J 7 bases, leaving 13 bases between the germline ends. Germline CDR1 reads SEHNR; CDR2 reads FQNEAQ (reference sequence).

CDR3 in DNA: TGTGCCAGCAGGGACAACTATGGCTACACCTTC. Translating it yields CASRDNYGYTF. V is TRBV2 and J is TRBJ1-2; no definite D call. Germline CDR1 is SNHLY and CDR2 is FYNNEI. Trimming removed 6 bases from V and 2 bases from J, with 4 bases in between. This CDR3 contains 11 residues.

In DNA form, the CDR3 reads TGTGCAAGTCGCGTAGAGTACAATGAGCAGTTCTTC. Translated: CASRVEYNEQFF. V is TRBV12-2 and J is TRBJ2-1. TRBV12-2 corresponds to a pseudogene. The CDR3 has 12 amino acids.

The CDR3: CASSRGQGPTSTDTQYF. As DNA, the CDR3 is TGTGCCAGCAGCCGGGGACAGGGCCCAACTAGCACAGATACGCAGTATTTT. The chain recombines TRBV7-2 with TRBJ2-3; 9 bases align to TRBD1. The V gene's germline CDR1 is SGHTA and CDR2 FQGNSA. The V segment lost 5 bases and the J segment 0 bases; nucleotides outside the gene matches: 9. CDR3 length: 17 residues.

CDR3 residues: CAWSVGNNEQFF. CDR3 nucleotides: TGTGCCTGGAGTGTGGGGAACAATGAGCAGTTCTTC. V is TRBV30 and J is TRBJ2-1; D call uncertain. This CDR3 spans 12 amino acids. V dropped 0 bases and J dropped 5 bases, with 5 bases sitting between them. Germline values: CDR1 GTSNPN, CDR2 SVGIG (reference sequence).

This sequence joins TRBV7-2 and TRBJ1-6, with a tentative D call TRBD1 (5 bases). The V and J ends lost 4 bases and 5 bases respectively, with 15 bases between them. Germline CDR1 reads SGHTA; CDR2 reads FQGNSA. The CDR3 covers 16 residues. The CDR3 spells CASSSPGTSNNSPLHF. The CDR3, as DNA: TGTGCCAGCAGCTCCCCCGGGACTTCCAATAATTCACCCCTCCACTTT.

The chain joins TRBV6-5 to TRBJ1-5; a weak D match, TRBD1 (5 bases). Trimming cost V 6 bases and J 7 bases, with 13 bases left between them. CDR3 length: 13 residues. Germline lookup yields CDR1 MNHEY and CDR2 SVGAGI. CDR3 coding DNA: TGTGCCAGCAGGGGGGATCGTAGCCAGCCCCAGCATTTT. Protein sequence: CASRGDRSQPQHF.

The J gene is TRBJ2-5, the V gene TRBV11-3; TRBD1 agrees at 8 bases. Per germline, CDR1 SGHNT and CDR2 YENEEA. J gave up 5 bases and V 5 bases, and 7 bases lay outside the gene matches. This CDR3 spans 14 amino acids. The CDR3 sequence is CASSTSGGRETQYF. The CDR3 bases are TGTGCCAGCAGCACTTCAGGGGGCCGGGAGACCCAGTACTTC.

The chain links TRBV23-1 to TRBJ2-1; 12 bases are a match to TRBD2. TRBV23-1 qualifies as an ORF whose function is uncertain. This CDR3 has 14 residues. The junction had 3 bases not matched to a gene; V was cut back by 4 bases and J by 8 bases. Written as DNA, the CDR3 is TGCGCCAGCAGTCCTAGCGGGAGGGCCGATGAGCAGTTCTTC. Amino acid sequence: CASSPSGRADEQFF.

This chain connects TRBV7-9 to TRBJ2-1; D not resolved. Trimming left V 4 bases short and J 6 bases short, with 13 bases between. The V gene's germline CDR1 is SEHNR and CDR2 FQNEAQ (reference sequence). CDR3 size: 14 residues. CDR3 loop: CASSSPASLNEQFF. The CDR3 coding sequence is TGTGCCAGCAGCTCCCCTGCGTCTCTCAATGAGCAGTTCTTC.

The V gene is TRBV7-7, the J gene TRBJ2-3; 11 bases agree with TRBD2. The V gene's germline CDR1 is SSHAT and CDR2 FNYEAQ (reference sequence). The CDR3 totals 15 residues. V lost 1 base, J lost 3 bases, and 0 bases stayed unmatched. The CDR3, as DNA: TGTGCCAGCAGCTTAGGACTAGCGGGGACAGATACGCAGTATTTT. This sequence encodes CASSLGLAGTDTQYF. Using reference TRBV7-7 and TRBJ2-3 for the parts outside the CDR3, the full variable domain is GAGVSQSPRYKVTKRGQDVTLRCDPISSHATLYWYQQALGQGPEFLTYFNYEAQPDKSGLPSDRFSAERPEGSISTLTIQRTEQRDSAMYRCASSLGLAGTDTQYFGPGTRLTVL.

V gene TRBV4-2 combines with J gene TRBJ1-1; 11 bases fit TRBD1. Germline V lookup: CDR1 LGHNA, CDR2 YNFKEQ. This CDR3 is 17 amino acids long. J was trimmed by 4 bases and V by 3 bases; bases with no gene match: 10. The CDR3 nucleotides read TGTGCCAGCAGCCACTTGGGGCGCGGGACAGGGGGCACTGAAGCTTTCTTT. This gives the protein CASSHLGRGTGGTEAFF.

CDR3 protein: CASSTLLGNYGYTF. CDR3 bases: TGTGCCAGTTCGACGCTCTTGGGGAACTATGGCTACACCTTC. The chain is built from TRBV27 and TRBJ1-2, with D unresolved. This CDR3 region has 14 residues. Per the germline V gene, CDR1 is MNHEY and CDR2 is SMNVEV (reference sequence). The V gene lost 9 bases and the J gene lost 2 bases, with 16 bases spanning the gap.

Here the CDR3 DNA reads TGCGCCAGCAGCCAAGGCAGGACCGACACTGAAGCTTTCTTT. Encoded protein: CASSQGRTDTEAFF. The V gene is TRBV4-3, the J gene TRBJ1-1; D remains ambiguous. This CDR3 comprises 14 residues. Germline values: CDR1 LGHNA, CDR2 YSLEER. With 1 base removed from V and 3 bases from J, the gap between germline ends came to 9 bases.

This chain uses TRBV28 with TRBJ2-7; 7 bases match TRBD1. The J segment lost 2 bases and the V segment lost 8 bases, leaving 9 bases of the junction unmatched. Germline CDR1 reads MDHEN; CDR2 reads SYDVKM. The CDR3 runs 14 residues. CDR3: CASGKDRVPYEQYF. The CDR3 DNA is TGTGCCAGCGGAAAAGACAGGGTACCCTACGAGCAGTACTTC.

This chain joins TRBV6-5 and TRBJ1-6; 9 bases fit TRBD1. Per the germline V gene, CDR1 is MNHEY and CDR2 is SVGAGI. The CDR3 consists of 14 residues. Germline trimming cut 5 bases from V and 10 bases from J; bases unmatched to any gene: 6. This chain's CDR3 is CASSRDRDTSPLHF. CDR3 DNA: TGTGCCAGCAGTCGGGACAGGGATACCTCACCCCTCCACTTT.

This chain uses TRBV28 with TRBJ1-4; D unclear. This CDR3 is built from 13 residues. Germline V gene data show CDR1 as MDHEN and CDR2 as SYDVKM. V was shortened by 9 bases and J by 7 bases, with 15 bases between the two germline ends. The CDR3, as DNA: TGTGCCAGTACCGAACGGGGTCGTGAAAAACTGTTTTTT. This gives the protein CASTERGREKLFF.

This chain joins TRBV10-3 and TRBJ1-5, with TRBD1 matching 9 bases. There are 17 residues in the CDR3. Germline values: CDR1 ENHRY, CDR2 SYGVKD. J lost 4 bases, V lost 4 bases, and 11 bases had no gene match. CDR3 DNA sequence: TGTGCCATCAGTGTGAGGGGGACAGGGATAATAAATCAGCCCCAGCATTTT. Encoded protein: CAISVRGTGIINQPQHF.

CDR3 amino acids: CASSLPGSYEQYF. CDR3 sequence (DNA): TGTGCCAGCAGCCTACCGGGGAGCTACGAGCAGTACTTC. The chain recombines TRBV7-9 with TRBJ2-7, with D possibly being TRBD2 (5 bases). CDR1 SEHNR and CDR2 FQNEAQ come from the germline V gene (reference sequence). The V and J ends lost 5 bases and 3 bases respectively, with 11 bases between them. This CDR3 contains 13 residues.